The next 5 T cell receptor beta chains were all read from a single sample in a study of shared clonotypes between healthy human individuals (TCRdb year 2020). The library was produced with the immunoSEQ multiplex PCR assay. The source is immuneACCESS, and TCRdb retained only in-frame sequences with V and J called. Part of the clones is not carried over; for the studies checked, unresolved V genes explain less than half of this, and the remainder is unexplained. Counted in this sample were more than 2,000,000 clones; roughly 92% of them appeared once. The top ten clonotypes cover 0.13% to 0.15% of the sample. The sample taken for sequencing was naive CD4+ T cells sorted from blood. This specimen's cell subset or site label, interpreted: CD45RA+ positively selected. The receptors here all came from a man aged 18 to 30 in good health.

This sequence joins TRBV18 and TRBJ2-1; TRBD2 aligns across 11 bases. The CDR3 is made up of 18 amino acids. Germline trimming cut 0 bases from V and 6 bases from J; bases unmatched to any gene: 10. The germline V gene has CDR1 KGHSH and CDR2 LQKENI. This CDR3 is CASSPPLAGGRWGNEQFF. In nucleotides, the CDR3 is TGTGCCAGCTCACCACCGCTAGCGGGAGGTCGATGGGGCAATGAGCAGTTCTTC.

This rearrangement joins TRBV28 to TRBJ1-6; 7 bases agree with TRBD1. Per the germline V gene, CDR1 is MDHEN and CDR2 is SYDVKM. V gave up 5 bases and J gave up 7 bases; unmatched junction bases: 11. This CDR3 region has 16 residues. Here the CDR3 reads CASSQQKGQNNSPLHF. CDR3 bases: TGTGCCAGCAGTCAACAGAAGGGACAGAACAATTCACCCCTCCACTTT.

The chain has TRBV7-9 and TRBJ1-3, with TRBD1 as a possible D gene (5 bases). The germline V gene encodes CDR1 SEHNR and CDR2 FQNEAQ (reference sequence). Trimming removed 1 base at V and 2 bases at J, with 15 bases between. This CDR3 contains 17 residues. For the CDR3, the DNA is TGTGCCAGCAGCTTAGTAGAGCAGGGAGGGACTGGAAACACCATATATTTT. Encoded protein: CASSLVEQGGTGNTIYF. Complete variable domain (other parts from reference TRBV7-9 and TRBJ1-3): DTGVSQNPRHKITKRGQNVTFRCDPISEHNRLYWYRQTLGQGPEFLTYFQNEAQLEKSRLLSDRFSAERPKGSFSTLEIQRTEQGDSAMYLCASSLVEQGGTGNTIYFGEGSWLTVV.

The CDR3 spells CASSVVLAGPYNEQFF. DNA for the CDR3: TGTGCCAGCAGCGTCGTACTAGCGGGCCCCTACAATGAGCAGTTCTTC. V and J are TRBV7-6 and TRBJ2-1, with 9 bases aligning to TRBD2. CDR1 SGHVS and CDR2 FNYEAQ come from the germline V gene. CDR3 length equals 16 residues. V lost 5 bases, J lost 2 bases, and 7 bases stayed unmatched.

The genes are TRBV10-3 and TRBJ2-7, with 9 bases that match TRBD2. Germline V gene lookup returns CDR1 ENHRY and CDR2 SYGVKD. This CDR3 is 15 amino acids long. Losses at the gene ends were 6 bases for V and 1 base for J; bases not matched to a gene: 7. The CDR3 nucleotides are TGTGCCATCAGATATAGCGGGAGTGGGTCCTACGAGCAGTACTTC. Residues: CAIRYSGSGSYEQYF.